A selection of T cell receptor beta chains follows, all from one sample in a study of cytomegalovirus exposure and HLA in healthy donors. The data were produced by immunoSEQ multiplex PCR, yet TCRdb's version contains in-frame clones alone and is incomplete. The sample consists of about 150,000 clones, about 89% of them appearing once. Material for sequencing was PBMCs. The receptors stem from a man aged 18 to 29 in good health and CMV-seronegative. CDR3s include the opening cysteine and the closing phenylalanine or tryptophan. The D gene is left open where the match is weak. Expanded clones are given a class, and other clones once, few, many or no size at all.

CDR3 protein | CDR3 DNA | V gene | D gene | J gene | clone size
CASSLAGPDTQYF | TGCGCCAGCAGCCTCGCGGGGCCGGATACGCAGTATTTT | TRBV4-1 | - | TRBJ2-3 | -
CASSLTGNGYTF | TGCGCCAGCAGCTTGACAGGGAATGGCTACACCTTC | TRBV5-1 | - | TRBJ1-2 | -
CASGGVQETQYF | TGTGCCAGCGGGGGGGTCCAAGAGACCCAGTACTTC | TRBV5-6 | TRBD2 | TRBJ2-5 | -
CASRRTGSAQETQYF | TGTGCCAGTAGGAGGACAGGGTCGGCCCAAGAGACCCAGTACTTC | TRBV19 | TRBD1 | TRBJ2-5 | few
CASSQQGYQETQYF | TGTGCCAGCAGCCAACAGGGGTACCAAGAGACCCAGTACTTC | TRBV7-9 | TRBD1 | TRBJ2-5 | -
CASSGSALEETQYF | TGTGCCAGCAGTGGGAGCGCCTTAGAAGAGACCCAGTACTTC | TRBV2 | - | TRBJ2-5 | -
CASNRQGATQETQYF | TGTGCCAGCAATAGGCAGGGGGCCACCCAAGAGACCCAGTACTTC | TRBV2 | TRBD1 | TRBJ2-5 | -
CASSPTGTGGTEAFF | TGTGCCAGCTCACCCACCGGGACAGGGGGCACTGAAGCTTTCTTT | TRBV18 | TRBD1 | TRBJ1-1 | -
CAWSVRVGQVSPLHF | TGTGCCTGGAGTGTACGAGTGGGTCAGGTTTCACCCCTCCACTTT | TRBV30 | - | TRBJ1-6 | -
CASPRGGSTDTQYF | TGTGCCAGCCCCAGGGGCGGTAGCACAGATACGCAGTATTTT | TRBV6-1 | - | TRBJ2-3 | -
CASWGQLNTEAFF | TGTGCCAGTTGGGGACAGTTAAACACTGAAGCTTTCTTT | TRBV19 | TRBD1 | TRBJ1-1 | once
CASSAIRGVTANQPQHF | TGTGCCAGCAGCGCAATTCGCGGGGTGACAGCAAATCAGCCCCAGCATTTT | TRBV5-8 | - | TRBJ1-5 | -
CASGTENTGELFF | TGCGCCAGCGGGACAGAGAACACCGGGGAGCTGTTTTTT | TRBV10-1 | TRBD1 | TRBJ2-2 | -
CASSLGTSGNTDTQYF | TGTGCCAGCAGCTTGGGGACTAGCGGGAACACAGATACGCAGTATTTT | TRBV11-2 | TRBD2 | TRBJ2-3 | -
CASSVDGGDTQYF | TGTGCCAGCAGCGTAGATGGGGGGGATACGCAGTATTTT | TRBV9 | - | TRBJ2-3 | -
CASSSTGAQETQYF | TGTGCCAGCAGCTCGACAGGGGCCCAAGAGACCCAGTACTTC | TRBV7-9 | TRBD1 | TRBJ2-5 | -
CASSLEKQSTGGYEQFF | TGTGCCAGCAGCTTAGAGAAACAATCCACCGGAGGCTATGAGCAGTTCTTC | TRBV7-9 | - | TRBJ2-1 | -
CATSKGTAGLNTEAFF | TGTGCCACCAGCAAAGGAACGGCAGGGTTGAACACTGAAGCTTTCTTT | TRBV15 | - | TRBJ1-1 | -
CASSYKRGMGANVLTF | TGTGCCAGCAGTTACAAAAGGGGGATGGGGGCCAACGTCCTGACTTTC | TRBV6-5 | - | TRBJ2-6 | -
CASSLAVSAYNEQFF | TGCGCCAGCAGCTTGGCCGTCAGTGCCTACAATGAGCAGTTCTTC | TRBV5-1 | - | TRBJ2-1 | -
CAWGAGTADTEAFF | TGTGCCTGGGGAGCGGGGACGGCGGACACTGAAGCTTTCTTT | TRBV30 | - | TRBJ1-1 | few
CASADGGGTEAFF | TGTGCCAGTGCCGATGGGGGGGGCACTGAAGCTTTCTTT | TRBV6-6 | - | TRBJ1-1 | -
CAWADRAGANVLTF | TGTGCCTGGGCAGACAGGGCTGGGGCCAACGTCCTGACTTTC | TRBV30 | TRBD1 | TRBJ2-6 | once
CASTRRKPGNTIYF | TGTGCCAGCACCCGTCGCAAGCCTGGAAACACCATATATTTT | TRBV5-8 | - | TRBJ1-3 | -
CSVVRGFGTEAFF | TGCAGCGTTGTAAGGGGTTTCGGCACTGAAGCTTTCTTT | TRBV29-1 | - | TRBJ1-1 | -
CASSPGGGAYNEQFF | TGTGCCAGCAGTCCTGGCGGGGGGGCTTACAATGAGCAGTTCTTC | TRBV9 | TRBD2 | TRBJ2-1 | -
CASSHRLTVSGNTIYF | TGTGCCAGCAGCCACCGACTGACAGTCTCTGGAAACACCATATATTTT | TRBV7-6 | - | TRBJ1-3 | -
CASSPQLAGINNEQFF | TGTGCCAGCTCACCCCAGCTAGCGGGCATAAACAATGAGCAGTTCTTC | TRBV18 | TRBD2 | TRBJ2-1 | -
CASSPTGASYNEQFF | TGTGCCAGCAGCCCGACAGGCGCCTCCTACAATGAGCAGTTCTTC | TRBV27 | - | TRBJ2-1 | -
CASSYGGTRTDTQYF | TGTGCCAGCAGTTATGGCGGGACGCGCACAGATACGCAGTATTTT | TRBV6-6 | - | TRBJ2-3 | -
CASRDTGASQPQHF | TGTGCCAGCAGAGACACAGGGGCCTCTCAGCCCCAGCATTTT | TRBV6-5 | TRBD1 | TRBJ1-5 | -
CASRQPVRSGGRTEAFF | TGTGCCAGCAGACAGCCTGTACGGTCAGGGGGCAGGACTGAAGCTTTCTTT | TRBV27 | TRBD1 | TRBJ1-1 | -
CASSAIQGTETQYF | TGTGCCAGCAGCGCTATACAGGGGACCGAGACCCAGTACTTC | TRBV7-9 | TRBD1 | TRBJ2-5 | -
CASSYAGTGDEKLFF | TGTGCCAGCAGTTACGCCGGGACAGGGGATGAAAAACTGTTTTTT | TRBV6-5 | TRBD1 | TRBJ1-4 | -
CASSTPQSAGDTQYF | TGTGCCAGTAGTACCCCCCAGTCCGCGGGAGATACGCAGTATTTT | TRBV19 | - | TRBJ2-3 | -
CASSIGPSQAAEAFF | TGTGCCAGTAGTATTGGTCCCAGTCAGGCCGCTGAAGCTTTCTTT | TRBV19 | - | TRBJ1-1 | -
CASGPSGSSYNEQFF | TGTGCCAGCGGTCCCTCCGGGAGCTCCTACAATGAGCAGTTCTTC | TRBV2 | - | TRBJ2-1 | -
CASSLTLASGGTTDTQYF | TGTGCCAGCAGCTTAACCCTGGCTAGCGGGGGGACCACAGATACGCAGTATTTT | TRBV7-3 | TRBD2 | TRBJ2-3 | -
CASSYSRDRVGFF | TGTGCCAGCAGTTACAGCCGCGACAGGGTTGGGTTCTTC | TRBV6-5 | TRBD1 | TRBJ2-1 | once
CASSATGTAKETQYF | TGTGCCAGCAGCGCCACCGGGACAGCGAAAGAGACCCAGTACTTC | TRBV5-8 | TRBD1 | TRBJ2-5 | -
CASSAYLAGVDEQFF | TGTGCCAGCAGCGCTTACCTAGCGGGAGTAGATGAGCAGTTCTTC | TRBV9 | TRBD2 | TRBJ2-1 | -
CASSTTTGANTGELFF | TGTGCCAGCAGCACGACGACAGGGGCGAACACCGGGGAGCTGTTTTTT | TRBV9 | TRBD1 | TRBJ2-2 | -
CASSIGFSDRFYEQYF | TGTGCCAGTAGTATAGGTTTTTCGGACAGATTCTACGAGCAGTACTTC | TRBV19 | - | TRBJ2-7 | -
CASSFLRLAGSDTQYF | TGTGCCAGCAGTTTCCTCCGACTAGCGGGATCAGATACGCAGTATTTT | TRBV6-5 | TRBD2 | TRBJ2-3 | -
CASSQDLSGRTGGYEQYF | TGTGCCAGCAGCCAAGATCTTTCTGGGAGGACAGGGGGCTACGAGCAGTACTTC | TRBV14 | TRBD1 | TRBJ2-7 | -
CASTPQDYGYTF | TGTGCCTCCACCCCACAGGACTATGGCTACACCTTC | TRBV2 | - | TRBJ1-2 | few
CASSRLISYEQYF | TGTGCCAGCAGCAGACTGATCTCCTACGAGCAGTACTTC | TRBV7-8 | - | TRBJ2-7 | -
CASSVQGAQETQYF | TGTGCCAGCAGTGTACAGGGGGCCCAAGAGACCCAGTACTTC | TRBV2 | TRBD1 | TRBJ2-5 | once